The 26 T cell receptor beta chains below come from one sample, sequenced in a study of blood T cell repertoires in COVID-19. Sequencing used immunoSEQ multiplex PCR; TCRdb keeps in-frame clones, though not all of them. The sample has some 100,000 clones; roughly 83% are singletons. Specimen: peripheral blood. The receptors derive from a woman aged 60 to 75 with acute or convalescent COVID-19.

V is TRBV4-1 and J is TRBJ2-3; D is uncertain. In germline, CDR1 is MGHRA, CDR2 YSYEKL. Between the trimmed V and J ends, which lost 1 base and 0 bases, there was a span of 5 bases. This CDR3 contains 14 residues. CDR3 protein: CASSQVTSTDTQYF. CDR3 DNA sequence: TGCGCCAGCAGCCAAGTGACTAGCACAGATACGCAGTATTTT.

V is TRBV6-5 and J is TRBJ2-1; D is undetermined. Germline values: CDR1 MNHEY, CDR2 SVGAGI. The CDR3 sequence is 14 residues long. V was clipped by 7 bases and J by 6 bases, with 16 bases between them. In nucleotides, the CDR3 is TGTGCCAGCAAGGCAGGCTTCCTCGGCAATGAGCAGTTCTTC. Translated, it gives CASKAGFLGNEQFF.

The chain joins TRBV18 to TRBJ1-4; D is undetermined. Between the trimmed V and J ends, which lost 0 bases and 11 bases, there was a span of 7 bases. The CDR3 has 12 amino acids. Germline CDR1 KGHSH, CDR2 LQKENI. The CDR3 nucleotides are TGTGCCAGCTCACCACCGGAGGTGAAACTGTTTTTT. The encoded protein is CASSPPEVKLFF.

CDR3 amino acids: CASSIRGEFHEQYF. CDR3 nucleotides: TGTGCCAGTAGTATTCGGGGGGAGTTCCACGAGCAGTACTTC. The J gene is TRBJ2-7, the V gene TRBV19; 7 bases map to TRBD2. Unmatched junction bases numbered 7, after V lost 3 bases and J lost 5 bases. This CDR3 region has 14 residues. Per germline, CDR1 LNHDA and CDR2 SQIVND (reference sequence).

The chain couples TRBV20-1 to TRBJ1-2; D possibly corresponds to TRBD1 (5 bases). Deletions cut 6 bases from V and 0 bases from J, with 17 bases between. The V gene's germline CDR1 is DFQATT and CDR2 SNEGSKA (reference sequence). The CDR3 totals 15 residues. The CDR3 sequence is CSASDSDSANYGYTF. CDR3 bases: TGCAGTGCGAGTGACAGTGACTCAGCTAACTATGGCTACACCTTC.

About this clone: Its ends do not fully match the called genes, so a read error is possible. The V call is TRBV7-7, the J call TRBJ2-5, with a weak D call TRBD1 (5 bases). The CDR3 has 15 amino acids. CDR1 is SSHAT, CDR2 FNYEAQ, per germline (reference sequence). As DNA, the CDR3 is TGTGCTAGCAGCCGGAATAGGGGATCCCAAGAGACCCAGTACTTC. Translating it yields CASSRNRGSQETQYF.

The table lists this clone with a few counts. The V and J genes are TRBV6-4 and TRBJ1-5; 10 bases line up with TRBD1. The CDR3 contains 17 residues. V lost 8 bases and J lost 2; bases outside the gene matches: 12. CDR1 is MRHNA and CDR2 is SNTAGT in the germline V gene. CDR3 amino acids: CASSEFAGTGGNQPQHF. The CDR3 DNA is TGTGCCAGCTCCGAATTTGCCGGGACAGGGGGCAATCAGCCCCAGCATTTT.

The chain links TRBV11-2 to TRBJ1-2, with D perhaps matching TRBD1 (5 bases). V shed 6 bases and J shed 5 bases, with 16 bases lying between them. The CDR3 contains 14 residues. CDR1 SGHAT and CDR2 FQNNGV come from the germline V gene. CDR3 in amino acids: CASSPDGGGYGYTF. The CDR3 nucleotides are TGTGCCAGCAGTCCCGATGGGGGGGGTTATGGCTACACCTTC. Filled out from reference TRBV11-2 and TRBJ1-2, the complete variable domain reads EAGVAQSPRYKIIEKRQSVAFWCNPISGHATLYWYQQILGQGPKLLIQFQNNGVVDDSQLPKDRFSAERLKGVDSTLKIQPAKLEDSAVYLCASSPDGGGYGYTFGSGTRLTVV.

The chain couples TRBV3-1 (or the pseudogene TRBV3-2) to TRBJ2-7; D might be TRBD2 (6 bases). The CDR3 is 17 amino acids. The V and J ends lost 0 bases and 0 bases respectively, with 15 bases between them. Germline lookup yields CDR1 LGHDT and CDR2 YNNKEL (reference sequence). CDR3 DNA sequence: TGTGCCAGCAGCCAAGATATGGGGAGGCCCTCCTCCTACGAGCAGTACTTC. Amino acid sequence: CASSQDMGRPSSYEQYF.

The chain is built from TRBV12-5 and TRBJ1-4, with D possibly matching TRBD1 (5 bases). The CDR3 is made up of 12 amino acids. CDR1 is LGHNT and CDR2 is FRNRAP in the germline V gene. Trimming left V 6 bases short and J 6 bases short, with 8 bases between. CDR3 protein: CASGGGDEKLFF. The CDR3 DNA sequence: TGTGCTAGTGGCGGGGGGGATGAAAAACTGTTTTTT.

The chain combines TRBV6-5 with TRBJ1-2, with a tentative D call TRBD1 (6 bases). This CDR3 is built from 14 residues. Germline V CDR1 and CDR2: MNHEY, SVGAGI. The V gene lost 1 base and the J gene lost 2 bases, with 8 bases spanning the gap. The CDR3 sequence: CASSYWGGNYGYTF. CDR3 DNA: TGTGCCAGCAGTTACTGGGGGGGCAACTATGGCTACACCTTC.

The V call is TRBV19, the J call TRBJ1-5, with TRBD1 identical over 7 bases. Germline lookup yields CDR1 LNHDA and CDR2 SQIVND (reference sequence). CDR3 length: 16 residues. After removal of 4 bases from V and 4 bases from J, the junction contained 10 bases not matched to a gene. As DNA, the CDR3 is TGTGCCAGTAGTACCGCGCCGGGACAGAGAAATCAGCCCCAGCATTTT. Translated, it gives CASSTAPGQRNQPQHF.

The CDR3 sequence is CASSDRTSGRGTVQFF. CDR3 nucleotides: TGTGCCAGCAGTGATCGGACTAGCGGGAGGGGCACAGTGCAGTTCTTC. The genes are TRBV6-2 or TRBV6-3 and TRBJ2-1, with TRBD2 identical over 15 bases. From germline, CDR1 is MNHEY and CDR2 SVGEGT. This CDR3 is built from 16 residues. V lost 5 bases to trimming and J lost 12 bases; unmatched junction nucleotides: 11.

V and J are TRBV29-1 and TRBJ2-7; D is ambiguous. The CDR3 spans 12 residues. The germline V gene encodes CDR1 SQVTM and CDR2 ANQGSEA. V lost 8 bases to trimming and J lost 6 bases, with 17 bases between them. CDR3 coding DNA: TGCAGCTTCCGTGGGCCTTCAGGCGAGCAGTACTTC. This codes for CSFRGPSGEQYF.

The V call is TRBV3-1 (or the pseudogene TRBV3-2), the J call TRBJ2-2; 9 nucleotides agree with TRBD1. This CDR3 has 14 residues. V lost 4 bases to trimming and J lost 7 bases; unmatched junction nucleotides: 4. The germline CDR1 and CDR2 sequences are LGHDT and YNNKEL (reference sequence). The CDR3 nucleotides read TGTGCCAGCAGCCGGGACAGGGCTGTCGGGGAGCTGTTTTTT. Translating gives CASSRDRAVGELFF.

The chain uses TRBV4-3 and TRBJ2-3, with D perhaps matching TRBD1 (5 bases). Trimming took off 3 bases at V and 0 bases at J, with 13 bases between the two ends. The CDR3 extends over 16 amino acids. CDR1 and CDR2 (germline): LGHNA, YSLEER. The CDR3 bases are TGCGCCAGCAGCCAGTTCCAGGGAAGGAGCACAGATACGCAGTATTTT. This sequence encodes CASSQFQGRSTDTQYF.

Only a few counts were recorded for this clone. This chain connects TRBV10-3 to TRBJ2-7; possible D gene TRBD2, 6 bases. This CDR3 is built from 15 residues. Germline loops: CDR1 ENHRY, CDR2 SYGVKD. V was cut by 3 bases and J by 0 bases, with 12 bases left in between. The CDR3 region has the DNA TGTGCCATCAGTGATTACGGGGAGGCCTCCTACGAGCAGTACTTC. Its translation is CAISDYGEASYEQYF.

Here the CDR3 reads CASSVAAGGFEKLFF. In nucleotides, the CDR3 is TGTGCCAGCAGCGTAGCGGCAGGAGGGTTTGAAAAACTGTTTTTT. The chain employs TRBV9 and TRBJ1-4, with D uncertain. This CDR3 has 15 residues. Germline CDR1 reads SGDLS; CDR2 reads YYNGEE. The germline V and J ends were trimmed by 0 bases and 7 bases, with 13 bases remaining between them.

The CDR3 loop is CASSQGAGRLRQPQHF. For the CDR3, the DNA is TGTGCCAGCAGCCAAGGCGCGGGCCGCCTAAGGCAGCCCCAGCATTTT. The chain uses TRBV4-2 and TRBJ1-5, with no clear D. Germline V gives CDR1 LGHNA, CDR2 YNFKEQ. The V gene lost 1 base and the J gene lost 7 bases, with 17 bases spanning the gap. CDR3 length: 16 residues.

This chain links TRBV29-1 with TRBJ2-3; 9 nucleotides line up with TRBD2. The CDR3 consists of 14 residues. V dropped 4 bases and J dropped 4; count of bases not matched to a gene: 6. The germline V gene has CDR1 SQVTM and CDR2 ANQGSEA. The DNA of the CDR3 is TGCAGCGTTGTCTCTAGCGGGATTTCAGATACGCAGTATTTT. Its protein is CSVVSSGISDTQYF.

This clone showed up just once. The CDR3 sequence: CASSLDTSSYEQYF. The DNA of the CDR3 is TGTGCCAGCAGCCTAGATACAAGTTCCTACGAGCAGTACTTC. The genes are TRBV27 and TRBJ2-7, with no clear D. The CDR3 runs to 14 residues. V gave up 6 bases and J gave up 1 base, with 13 bases separating them. Per the germline V gene, CDR1 is MNHEY and CDR2 is SMNVEV (reference sequence).

The chain is built from TRBV3-1 (or the pseudogene TRBV3-2) and TRBJ2-1, with 11 nucleotides matching TRBD1. Trimming at V came to 6 bases and at J to 5 bases, leaving 3 bases not matched to a gene. The CDR3 runs 14 residues. Germline assignment: CDR1 LGHDT and CDR2 YNNKEL (reference sequence). For the CDR3, the DNA is TGTGCCAGCAGAGGACAGGGGGCGGACAATGAGCAGTTCTTC. Translating gives CASRGQGADNEQFF.

In its sample, this clone was seen once. V and J are TRBV11-2 and TRBJ1-5, with 7 bases fitting TRBD1. The CDR3 runs 13 residues. Germline V gives CDR1 SGHAT, CDR2 FQNNGV. The junction had 2 bases not matched to a gene; V was cut back by 5 bases and J by 4 bases. CDR3 region: CASSAGQNQPQHF. The CDR3 bases are TGTGCCAGCAGCGCGGGACAGAATCAGCCCCAGCATTTT.

Here the CDR3 DNA reads TGTGCCAGCAGCCAAGTAAGCCGGGAGACTGAAGCTTTCTTT. This gives the protein CASSQVSRETEAFF. This chain uses TRBV3-1 (or the pseudogene TRBV3-2) with TRBJ1-1; no firm D call. Trimming removed 1 base from V and 5 bases from J, with 11 bases in between. Germline V CDR1 and CDR2: LGHDT, YNNKEL (reference sequence). The CDR3 totals 14 residues.

This chain joins TRBV9 and TRBJ2-7; 8 bases line up with TRBD2. With 4 bases clipped from V and 1 base from J, the junction kept 7 bases outside the gene matches. The V gene's germline CDR1 is SGDLS and CDR2 YYNGEE. This CDR3 comprises 15 residues. This CDR3 reads CASSTFSGMSYEQYF. Here the CDR3 DNA reads TGTGCCAGCAGCACCTTTAGCGGGATGTCCTACGAGCAGTACTTC.

The rearrangement joins TRBV3-1 (or the pseudogene TRBV3-2) to TRBJ1-1, with D possibly matching TRBD1 (5 bases). The V gene's germline CDR1 is LGHDT and CDR2 YNNKEL (reference sequence). With 4 bases removed from V and 6 bases from J, the gap between germline ends came to 18 bases. The CDR3 extends over 15 amino acids. CDR3 sequence (DNA): TGTGCCAGCAGCCCCCGGAAGGGGCGAGTTGCTGAAGCTTTCTTT. It encodes CASSPRKGRVAEAFF.